The clone carrying this TCR beta chain was seen a few times. Its antigen remains unknown. TCRdb reanalysed the 5' RACE reads using MiXCR and keeps one entry per CDR3 protein. This table has about 400,000 distinct CDR3 sequences, about 6% appearing once. The source of the sample is a study of T cells after yellow fever vaccination. Overall study findings and caveats: Repertoires obtained by FACS sorting could include abundant clonotypes that entered as contaminants from the bulk population. Among primary-vaccination clones, most reappeared after the booster, at around 97% for CD4 and more than 75% for CD8. Weaker, the secondary response had a peak occurring faster, on day 5 versus 15.

The length of the CDR3 is 18 residues. Germline values: CDR1 SGHAT, CDR2 FQNNGV. Deletions cut 5 bases from V and 4 bases from J, with 25 bases between. This clonotype was obtained from a man aged 30 to 45 who received the YFV17D yellow fever vaccine. The source was PBMCs, collected 5 days after the yellow fever booster vaccination. The chain uses TRBV11-2 and TRBJ2-3; the D gene is possibly TRBD1 (7 bases). CDR3 sequence (DNA): TGTGCCAGCAGCACAAGACAGGGACTGCACAAGGTCCCAGATACGCAGTATTTT. The encoded protein is CASSTRQGLHKVPDTQYF. Full variable domain (remainder filled in from reference TRBV11-2 and TRBJ2-3): EAGVAQSPRYKIIEKRQSVAFWCNPISGHATLYWYQQILGQGPKLLIQFQNNGVVDDSQLPKDRFSAERLKGVDSTLKIQPAKLEDSAVYLCASSTRQGLHKVPDTQYFGPGTRLTVL.